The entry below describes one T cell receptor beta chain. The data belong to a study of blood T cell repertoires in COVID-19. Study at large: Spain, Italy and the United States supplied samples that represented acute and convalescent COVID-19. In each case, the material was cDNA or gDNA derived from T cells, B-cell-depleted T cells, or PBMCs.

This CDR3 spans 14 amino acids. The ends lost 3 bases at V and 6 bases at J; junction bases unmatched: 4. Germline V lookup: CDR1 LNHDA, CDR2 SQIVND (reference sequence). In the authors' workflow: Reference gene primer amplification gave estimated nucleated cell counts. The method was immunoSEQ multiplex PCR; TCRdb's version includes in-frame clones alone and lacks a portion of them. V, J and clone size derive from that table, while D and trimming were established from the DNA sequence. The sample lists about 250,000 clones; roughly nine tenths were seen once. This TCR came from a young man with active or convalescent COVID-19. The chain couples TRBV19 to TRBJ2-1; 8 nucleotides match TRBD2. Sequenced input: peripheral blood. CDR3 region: CASSISLAGNEQFF. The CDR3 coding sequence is TGTGCCAGTAGTATTTCGCTAGCGGGCAATGAGCAGTTCTTC.